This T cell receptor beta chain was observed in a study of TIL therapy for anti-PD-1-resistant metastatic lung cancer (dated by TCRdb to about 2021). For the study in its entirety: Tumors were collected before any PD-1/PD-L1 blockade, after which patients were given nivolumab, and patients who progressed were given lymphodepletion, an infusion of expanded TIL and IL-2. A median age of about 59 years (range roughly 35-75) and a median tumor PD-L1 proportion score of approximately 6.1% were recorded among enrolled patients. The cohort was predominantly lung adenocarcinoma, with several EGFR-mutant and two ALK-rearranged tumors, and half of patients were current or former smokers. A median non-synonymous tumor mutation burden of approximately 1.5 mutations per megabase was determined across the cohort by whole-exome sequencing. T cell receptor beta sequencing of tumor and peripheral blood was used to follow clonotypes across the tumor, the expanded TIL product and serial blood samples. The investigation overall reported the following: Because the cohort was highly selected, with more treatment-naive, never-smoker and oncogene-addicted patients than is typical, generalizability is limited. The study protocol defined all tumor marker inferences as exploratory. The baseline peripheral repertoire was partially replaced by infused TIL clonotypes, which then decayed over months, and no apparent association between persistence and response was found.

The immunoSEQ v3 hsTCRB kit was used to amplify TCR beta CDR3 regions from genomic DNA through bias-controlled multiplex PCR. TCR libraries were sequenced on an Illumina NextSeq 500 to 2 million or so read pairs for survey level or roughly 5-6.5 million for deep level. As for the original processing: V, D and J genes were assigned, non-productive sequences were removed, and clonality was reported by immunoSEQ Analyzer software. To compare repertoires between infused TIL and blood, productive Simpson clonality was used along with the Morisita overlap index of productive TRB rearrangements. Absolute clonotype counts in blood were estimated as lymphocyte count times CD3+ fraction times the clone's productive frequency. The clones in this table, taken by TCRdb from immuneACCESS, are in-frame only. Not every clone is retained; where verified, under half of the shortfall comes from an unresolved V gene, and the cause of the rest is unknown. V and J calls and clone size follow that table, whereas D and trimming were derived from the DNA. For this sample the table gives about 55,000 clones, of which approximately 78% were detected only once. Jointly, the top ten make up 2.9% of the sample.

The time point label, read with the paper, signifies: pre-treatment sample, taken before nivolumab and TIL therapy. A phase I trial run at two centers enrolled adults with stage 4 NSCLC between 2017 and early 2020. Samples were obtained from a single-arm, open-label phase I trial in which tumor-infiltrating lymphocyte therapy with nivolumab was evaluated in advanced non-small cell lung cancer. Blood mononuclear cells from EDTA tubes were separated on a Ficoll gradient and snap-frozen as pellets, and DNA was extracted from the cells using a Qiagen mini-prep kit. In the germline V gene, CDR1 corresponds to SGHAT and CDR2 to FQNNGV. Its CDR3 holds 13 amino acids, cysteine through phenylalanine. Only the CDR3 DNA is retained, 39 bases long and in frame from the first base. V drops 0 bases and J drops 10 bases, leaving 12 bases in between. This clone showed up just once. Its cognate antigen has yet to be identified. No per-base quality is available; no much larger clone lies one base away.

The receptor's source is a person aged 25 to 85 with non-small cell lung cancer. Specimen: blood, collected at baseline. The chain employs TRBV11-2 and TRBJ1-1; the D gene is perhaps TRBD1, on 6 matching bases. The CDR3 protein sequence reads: CASSLERAGAAFF. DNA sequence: TGTGCCAGCAGCTTAGAGAGGGCAGGGGCAGCTTTCTTT.